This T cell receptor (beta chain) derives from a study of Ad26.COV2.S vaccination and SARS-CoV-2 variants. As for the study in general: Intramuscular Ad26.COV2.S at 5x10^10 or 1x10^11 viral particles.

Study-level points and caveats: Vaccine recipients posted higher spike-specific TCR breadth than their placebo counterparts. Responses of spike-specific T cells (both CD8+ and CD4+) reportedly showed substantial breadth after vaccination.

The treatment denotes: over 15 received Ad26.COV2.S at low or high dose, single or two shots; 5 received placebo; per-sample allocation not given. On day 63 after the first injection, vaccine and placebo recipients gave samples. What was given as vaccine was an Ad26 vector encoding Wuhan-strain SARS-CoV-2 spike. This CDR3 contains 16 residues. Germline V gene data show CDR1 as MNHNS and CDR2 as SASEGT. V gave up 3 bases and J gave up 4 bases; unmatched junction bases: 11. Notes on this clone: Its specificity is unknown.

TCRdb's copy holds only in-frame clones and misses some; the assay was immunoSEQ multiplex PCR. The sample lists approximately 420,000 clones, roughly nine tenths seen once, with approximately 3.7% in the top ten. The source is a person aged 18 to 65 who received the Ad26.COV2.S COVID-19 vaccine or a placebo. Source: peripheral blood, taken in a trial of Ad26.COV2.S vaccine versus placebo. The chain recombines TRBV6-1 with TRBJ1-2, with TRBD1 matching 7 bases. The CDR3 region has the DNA TGTGCCAGCAGTGACGAGATAGGAGGGGGCACCTATGGCTACACCTTC. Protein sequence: CASSDEIGGGTYGYTF.